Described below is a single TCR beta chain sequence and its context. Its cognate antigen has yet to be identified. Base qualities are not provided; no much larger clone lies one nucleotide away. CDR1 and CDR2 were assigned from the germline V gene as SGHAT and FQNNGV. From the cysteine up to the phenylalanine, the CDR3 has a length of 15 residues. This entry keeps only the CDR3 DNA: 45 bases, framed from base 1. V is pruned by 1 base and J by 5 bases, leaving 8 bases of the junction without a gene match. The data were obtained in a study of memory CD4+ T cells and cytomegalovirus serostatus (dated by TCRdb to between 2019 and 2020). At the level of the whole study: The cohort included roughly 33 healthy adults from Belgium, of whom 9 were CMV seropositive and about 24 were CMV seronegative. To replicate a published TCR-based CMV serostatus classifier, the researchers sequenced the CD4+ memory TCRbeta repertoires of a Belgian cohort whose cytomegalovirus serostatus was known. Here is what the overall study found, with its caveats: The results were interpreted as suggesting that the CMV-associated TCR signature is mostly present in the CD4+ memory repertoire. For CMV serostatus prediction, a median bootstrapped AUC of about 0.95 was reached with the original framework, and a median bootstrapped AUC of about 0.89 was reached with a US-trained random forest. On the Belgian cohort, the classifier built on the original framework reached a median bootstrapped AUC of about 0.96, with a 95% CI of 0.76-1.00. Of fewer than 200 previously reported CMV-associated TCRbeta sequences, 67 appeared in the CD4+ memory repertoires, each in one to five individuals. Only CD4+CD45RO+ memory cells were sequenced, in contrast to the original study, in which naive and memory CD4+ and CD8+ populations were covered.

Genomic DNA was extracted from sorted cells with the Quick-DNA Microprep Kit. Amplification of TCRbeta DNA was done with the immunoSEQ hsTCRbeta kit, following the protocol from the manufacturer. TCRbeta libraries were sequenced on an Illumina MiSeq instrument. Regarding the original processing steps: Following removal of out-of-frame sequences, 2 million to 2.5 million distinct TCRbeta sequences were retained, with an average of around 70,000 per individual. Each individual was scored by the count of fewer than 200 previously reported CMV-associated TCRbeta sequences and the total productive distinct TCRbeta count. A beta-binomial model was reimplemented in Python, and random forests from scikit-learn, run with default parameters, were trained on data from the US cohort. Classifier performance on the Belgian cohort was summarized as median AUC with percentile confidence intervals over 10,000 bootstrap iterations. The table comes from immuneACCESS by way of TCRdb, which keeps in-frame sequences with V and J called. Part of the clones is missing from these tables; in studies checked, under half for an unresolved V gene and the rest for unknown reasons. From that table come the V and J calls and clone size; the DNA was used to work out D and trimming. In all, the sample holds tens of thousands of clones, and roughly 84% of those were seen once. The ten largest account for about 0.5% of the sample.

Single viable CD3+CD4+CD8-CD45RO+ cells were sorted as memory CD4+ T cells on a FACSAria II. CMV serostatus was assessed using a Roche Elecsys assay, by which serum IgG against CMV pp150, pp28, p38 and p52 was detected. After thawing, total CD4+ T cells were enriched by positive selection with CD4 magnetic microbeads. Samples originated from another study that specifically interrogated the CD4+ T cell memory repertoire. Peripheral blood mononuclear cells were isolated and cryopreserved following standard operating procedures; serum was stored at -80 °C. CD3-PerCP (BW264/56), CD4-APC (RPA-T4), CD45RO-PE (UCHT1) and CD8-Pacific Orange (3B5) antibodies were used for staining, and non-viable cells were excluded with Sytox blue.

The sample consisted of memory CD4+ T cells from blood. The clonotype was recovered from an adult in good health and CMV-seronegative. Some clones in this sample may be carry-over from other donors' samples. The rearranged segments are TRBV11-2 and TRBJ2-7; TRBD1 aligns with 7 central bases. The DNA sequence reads TGTGCCAGCAGCTTAGGACAGGGAGACCGCCACGAGCAGTACTTC. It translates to CASSLGQGDRHEQYF.